The present TCR beta chain was sequenced within a study of graft-versus-host responses after intestinal transplantation. Looking at the study overall: Uniformly, recipients were administered anti-thymocyte globulin induction with subsequent tacrolimus and steroids for two to three years.

In its sample, this clone was seen a few times. Trimming removed 6 bases from V and 6 bases from J; junction bases left unmatched: 5. CDR3 length: 12 residues. Looked up from germline, CDR1 is MNHGY and CDR2 is SAAAGT. Study findings and constraints: In patients with graft-donor T cell macrochimerism, allograft graft-versus-host to host-versus-graft clonal ratios were high.

Clones were sequenced by immunoSEQ multiplex PCR, and TCRdb holds only the in-frame ones, with some missing. The table records approximately 4,600 clones, around 28% of them present only once. Plates contained 200,000 CFSE-labeled responder cells and 200,000 irradiated, violet-dye-labeled stimulator cells. The receptor was isolated from a human patient who received an intestinal transplant. The specimen comprised alloreactive CD4+ T cells from a mixed lymphocyte reaction culture, sampled before intestinal transplant. Noted subset: CFSE-low proliferating T cells sorted from roughly six-day pre-transplant mixed lymphocyte reaction (GvH or HvG direction). The chain couples TRBV6-8 to TRBJ2-7, with 7 bases lining up with TRBD1. CDR3 region: CASRIHRGEQYF. CDR3 nucleotides: TGTGCCAGCAGGATTCACAGGGGCGAGCAGTACTTC.